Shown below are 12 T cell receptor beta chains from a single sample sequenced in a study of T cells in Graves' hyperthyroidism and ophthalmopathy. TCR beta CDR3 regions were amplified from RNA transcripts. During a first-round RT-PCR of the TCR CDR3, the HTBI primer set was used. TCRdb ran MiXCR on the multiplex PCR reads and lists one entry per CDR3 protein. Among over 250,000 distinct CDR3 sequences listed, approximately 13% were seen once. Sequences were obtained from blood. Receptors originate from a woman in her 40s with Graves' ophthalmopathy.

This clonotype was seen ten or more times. The CDR3 spells CASSLGQGAQNTEAFF. CDR3 coding DNA: TGTGCCAGCAGCCTAGGACAGGGGGCCCAGAACACTGAAGCTTTCTTT. J is TRBJ1-1 and V is TRBV7-8, with 11 bases identical to TRBD1. The CDR3 extends over 16 amino acids. With 5 bases clipped from V and 1 base from J, the junction kept 6 bases outside the gene matches. Germline V gives CDR1 SGHVS, CDR2 FQNEAQ.

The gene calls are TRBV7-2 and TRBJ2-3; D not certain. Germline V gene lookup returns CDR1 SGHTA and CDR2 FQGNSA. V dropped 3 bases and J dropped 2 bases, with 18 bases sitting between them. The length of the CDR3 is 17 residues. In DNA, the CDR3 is TGTGCCAGCAGCTTGGCCATGATTTCACAGTCCACAGATACGCAGTATTTT. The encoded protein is CASSLAMISQSTDTQYF.

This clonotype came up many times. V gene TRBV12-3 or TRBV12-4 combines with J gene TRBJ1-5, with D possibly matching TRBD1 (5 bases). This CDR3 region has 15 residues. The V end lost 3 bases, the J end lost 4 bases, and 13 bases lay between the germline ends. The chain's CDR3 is CASSLQVRTNQPQHF. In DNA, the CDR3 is TGTGCCAGCAGTTTGCAGGTTAGGACAAATCAGCCCCAGCATTTT.

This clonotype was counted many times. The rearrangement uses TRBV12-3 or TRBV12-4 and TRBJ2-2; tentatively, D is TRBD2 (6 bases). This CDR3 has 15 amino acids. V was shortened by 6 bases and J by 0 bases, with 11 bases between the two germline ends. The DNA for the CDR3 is TGTGCCAGCAGCATCGGGGGAGCGAACACCGGGGAGCTGTTTTTT. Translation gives CASSIGGANTGELFF.

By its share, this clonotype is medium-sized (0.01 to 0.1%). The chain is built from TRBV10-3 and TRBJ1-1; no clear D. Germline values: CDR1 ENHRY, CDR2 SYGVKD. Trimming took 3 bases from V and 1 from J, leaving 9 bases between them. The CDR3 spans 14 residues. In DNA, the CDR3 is TGTGCCATCAGTGACGTCGGTTGGAACACTGAAGCTTTCTTT. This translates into CAISDVGWNTEAFF.

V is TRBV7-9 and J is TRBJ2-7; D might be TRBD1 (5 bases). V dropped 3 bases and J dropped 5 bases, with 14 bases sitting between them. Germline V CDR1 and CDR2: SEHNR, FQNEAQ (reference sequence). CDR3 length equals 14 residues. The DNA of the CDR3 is TGTGCCAGCAGCTTTCGGCAGGGTTCCGACGAGCAGTACTTC. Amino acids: CASSFRQGSDEQYF.

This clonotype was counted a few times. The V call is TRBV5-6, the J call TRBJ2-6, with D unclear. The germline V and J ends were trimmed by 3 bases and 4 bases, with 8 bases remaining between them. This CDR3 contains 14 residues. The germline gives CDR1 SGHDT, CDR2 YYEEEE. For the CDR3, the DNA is TGTGCCAGCAGCTCCTCGGCCGGGGCCAACGTCCTGACTTTC. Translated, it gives CASSSSAGANVLTF.

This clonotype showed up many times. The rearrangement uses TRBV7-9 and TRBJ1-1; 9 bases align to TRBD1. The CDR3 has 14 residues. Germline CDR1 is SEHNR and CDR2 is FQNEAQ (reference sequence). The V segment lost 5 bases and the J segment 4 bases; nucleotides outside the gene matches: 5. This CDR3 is CASSPGTGFTEAFF. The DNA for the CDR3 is TGTGCCAGCAGCCCCGGGACAGGGTTCACTGAAGCTTTCTTT.

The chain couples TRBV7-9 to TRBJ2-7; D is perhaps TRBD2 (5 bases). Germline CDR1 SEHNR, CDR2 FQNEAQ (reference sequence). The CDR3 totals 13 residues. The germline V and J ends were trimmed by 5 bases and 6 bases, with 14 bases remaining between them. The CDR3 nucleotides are TGTGCCAGCAGCCAAATAACTAGAGGCGAGCAGTACTTC. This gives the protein CASSQITRGEQYF.

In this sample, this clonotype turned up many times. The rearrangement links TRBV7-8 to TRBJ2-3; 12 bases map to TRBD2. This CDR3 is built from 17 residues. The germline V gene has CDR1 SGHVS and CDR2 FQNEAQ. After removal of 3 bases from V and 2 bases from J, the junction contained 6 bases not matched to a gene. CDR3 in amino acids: CASSLASGGGFTDTQYF. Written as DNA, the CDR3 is TGTGCCAGCAGCTTGGCTAGCGGGGGGGGATTCACAGATACGCAGTATTTT.

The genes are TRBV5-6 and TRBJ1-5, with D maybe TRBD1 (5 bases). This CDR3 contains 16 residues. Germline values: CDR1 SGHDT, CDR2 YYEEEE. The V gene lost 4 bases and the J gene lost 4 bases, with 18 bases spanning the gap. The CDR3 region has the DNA TGTGCCAGCAGCCGGGGGTCGTACAGTGGGAATCAGCCCCAGCATTTT. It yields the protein CASSRGSYSGNQPQHF.

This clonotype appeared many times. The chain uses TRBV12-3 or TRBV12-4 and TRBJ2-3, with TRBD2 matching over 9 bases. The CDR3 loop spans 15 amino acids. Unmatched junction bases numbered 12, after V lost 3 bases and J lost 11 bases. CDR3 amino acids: CASSFGGGGAIRQYF. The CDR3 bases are TGTGCCAGCAGTTTCGGTGGCGGGGGGGCAATTAGGCAGTATTTT.